Each of the 26 T cell receptor beta chains below was sequenced from the same sample in a study of T cell responses to AZD1222 COVID-19 vaccine. Only in-frame clones appear in the TCRdb table, and some are missing; sequencing was by immunoSEQ multiplex PCR. The table has about 100,000 clones, 70% to 90% seen once. Sample: peripheral blood, taken on day 0 of MenACWY control vaccination. These receptors were collected from an adult in good health.

This chain joins TRBV9 and TRBJ2-7; D call uncertain. This CDR3 has 12 residues. Germline V gene lookup returns CDR1 SGDLS and CDR2 YYNGEE. V lost 4 bases and J lost 7, with 12 bases in between. The CDR3 protein is CASSRYLGEQYF. As DNA, the CDR3 is TGTGCCAGCAGCCGCTACTTGGGAGAGCAGTACTTC.

This rearrangement joins TRBV10-3 to TRBJ1-1, with D maybe TRBD1 (5 bases). CDR3 length: 13 amino acids. The V end was cut by 6 bases, the J end by 4 bases, with 12 bases between. The germline CDR1 and CDR2 sequences are ENHRY and SYGVKD. CDR3 region: CAIRPTGGTEAFF. The DNA for the CDR3 is TGTGCCATCAGACCGACGGGGGGCACTGAAGCTTTCTTT.

This clone was found once. This rearrangement joins TRBV19 to TRBJ1-1; possibly TRBD1 for D (6 bases). Germline CDR1 LNHDA, CDR2 SQIVND (reference sequence). This CDR3 contains 15 residues. Trimming removed 3 bases at V and 0 bases at J, with 11 bases between. The CDR3 reads CASSIGQSMNTEAFF. CDR3 coding DNA: TGTGCCAGTAGTATTGGACAGTCCATGAACACTGAAGCTTTCTTT.

The genes are TRBV4-3 and TRBJ2-3; TRBD2 aligns across 12 bases. Trimming at V came to 3 bases and at J to 4 bases, leaving 8 bases not matched to a gene. There are 17 residues in the CDR3. Germline values: CDR1 LGHNA, CDR2 YSLEER. DNA for the CDR3: TGCGCCAGCAGCCACCAACTAGCGGGAGGCGTATCAGATACGCAGTATTTT. Amino acids: CASSHQLAGGVSDTQYF.

This clone was observed once. The rearrangement links TRBV7-2 to TRBJ2-7, with D unclear. V was shortened by 5 bases and J by 1 base, with 12 bases between the two germline ends. CDR3 size: 14 residues. In germline, CDR1 is SGHTA, CDR2 FQGNSA. The CDR3 nucleotides read TGTGCCAGCAGCCTCTCGTCGACTTCCTACGAGCAGTACTTC. Its protein product is CASSLSSTSYEQYF.

This chain joins TRBV4-3 and TRBJ2-1, with D unclear. V was cut by 3 bases and J by 5 bases, with 5 bases left in between. The CDR3 has 12 residues. The germline CDR1 and CDR2 sequences are LGHNA and YSLEER. The CDR3 sequence: CASSHPNNEQFF. The CDR3 DNA reads as TGCGCCAGCAGCCACCCAAACAATGAGCAGTTCTTC.

This chain joins TRBV7-2 and TRBJ1-1; D is unclear. Germline V gene sequence: CDR1 SGHTA, CDR2 FQGNSA. The V and J ends lost 5 bases and 4 bases respectively, with 14 bases between them. CDR3 length: 14 residues. The CDR3, as DNA: TGTGCCAGCAGCCCCCCGGGGTTCAGCACTGAAGCTTTCTTT. This encodes CASSPPGFSTEAFF.

This clone was found a few times. This chain joins TRBV6-2 or TRBV6-3 and TRBJ1-1, with D uncertain. Germline CDR1 and CDR2: MNHEY and SVGEGT. V lost 2 bases, J lost 8 bases, and 9 bases lay in between. The CDR3 extends over 12 amino acids. CDR3 in DNA: TGTGCCAGCAGTTACCTTCGGCAAGAAGCTTTCTTT. Its protein product is CASSYLRQEAFF.

The chain carries TRBV6-2 or TRBV6-3 and TRBJ1-5, with a tentative D call TRBD1 (6 bases). Deletions cut 2 bases from V and 4 bases from J, with 12 bases between. This CDR3 comprises 15 residues. CDR1 and CDR2 (germline): MNHEY, SVGEGT. This chain's CDR3 is CASSYAGGGNQPQHF. The CDR3 DNA is TGTGCCAGCAGTTACGCCGGGGGCGGGAATCAGCCCCAGCATTTT.

The DNA of the CDR3 is TGTGCCAGCAGCTTGTTCGTTACAGATACGCAGTATTTT. Residues: CASSLFVTDTQYF. The chain carries TRBV11-2 and TRBJ2-3; D uncertain. V lost 3 bases to trimming and J lost 3 bases, with 7 bases between them. The CDR3 runs to 13 residues. From germline, CDR1 is SGHAT and CDR2 FQNNGV.

The chain uses TRBV6-4 and TRBJ2-3; 8 positions agree with TRBD1. Germline CDR1 is MRHNA and CDR2 is SNTAGT. Trimming cost V 4 bases and J 3 bases; bases outside gene matches: 9. This CDR3 region has 16 residues. CDR3 in amino acids: CASSVNRGIWTDTQYF. The CDR3 DNA sequence: TGTGCCAGCAGTGTTAACAGGGGGATTTGGACAGATACGCAGTATTTT.

The chain uses TRBV11-3 and TRBJ2-1; unclear D gene. CDR3 length: 16 residues. CDR1 is SGHNT, CDR2 YENEEA, per germline. Trimming left V 1 base short and J 0 bases short, with 10 bases between. As DNA, the CDR3 is TGTGCCAGCAGCTTAGCCCCCAGCAGCTCCTACAATGAGCAGTTCTTC. It translates to CASSLAPSSSYNEQFF.

V usage is TRBV6-2 or TRBV6-3 and J usage is TRBJ1-4, with D perhaps TRBD1 (5 bases). The length of the CDR3 is 18 residues. V lost 4 bases to trimming and J lost 3 bases, with 21 bases between them. In germline, CDR1 is MNHEY, CDR2 SVGEGT. The CDR3 nucleotides are TGTGCCAGCAGTTCATCCCGGGACGGATCCTACCCTAATGAAAAACTGTTTTTT. Its translation is CASSSSRDGSYPNEKLFF.

The chain combines TRBV25-1 with TRBJ1-2; the D gene is possibly TRBD1 (5 bases). Germline assignment: CDR1 MGHDK and CDR2 SYGVNS. CDR3 size: 13 residues. V shed 4 bases and J shed 3 bases, with 9 bases lying between them. CDR3 region: CASSGGAYYGYTF. DNA of the CDR3: TGTGCCAGCAGTGGCGGGGCATACTATGGCTACACCTTC.

J is TRBJ2-1 and V is TRBV7-6; D call uncertain. The germline V gene has CDR1 SGHVS and CDR2 FNYEAQ. Trimming removed 5 bases at V and 0 bases at J, with 14 bases between. The CDR3 runs to 16 residues. CDR3 nucleotides: TGTGCCAGCAGCCCCCTCCGCGGAAGCTCCTACAATGAGCAGTTCTTC. This encodes CASSPLRGSSYNEQFF.

The sample holds one count of this clone. The chain uses TRBV5-5 and TRBJ1-3; D gene unclear. V shed 0 bases and J shed 0 bases, with 7 bases lying between them. The V gene's germline CDR1 is SGHKS and CDR2 YYEKEE (reference sequence). The CDR3 consists of 15 residues. The CDR3 region is CASSLVSNSGNTIYF. The CDR3 DNA reads as TGTGCCAGCAGCTTGGTGTCTAACTCTGGAAACACCATATATTTT.

This clone was counted only a few times. V usage is TRBV20-1 and J usage is TRBJ2-7, with D possibly TRBD2 on 5 matching bases. CDR1 DFQATT and CDR2 SNEGSKA come from the germline V gene (reference sequence). CDR3 length: 14 residues. V lost 3 bases to trimming and J lost 2 bases, with 14 bases between them. This chain's CDR3 is CSASSAVSPYEQYF. The CDR3, as DNA: TGCAGTGCTAGTAGCGCAGTCAGTCCCTACGAGCAGTACTTC.

This clone was seen just once. The CDR3 sequence: CASSQRTAANTGELFF. The CDR3 nucleotides read TGTGCCAGCAGCCAAAGGACTGCTGCGAACACCGGGGAGCTGTTTTTT. The chain employs TRBV11-2 and TRBJ2-2; weak D call: TRBD2 (5 bases). The CDR3 covers 16 residues. CDR1 SGHAT and CDR2 FQNNGV come from the germline V gene. The V end lost 5 bases, the J end lost 0 bases, and 13 bases lay between the germline ends. The full variable domain, in which reference TRBV11-2 and TRBJ2-2 provide the parts outside the CDR3, is EAGVAQSPRYKIIEKRQSVAFWCNPISGHATLYWYQQILGQGPKLLIQFQNNGVVDDSQLPKDRFSAERLKGVDSTLKIQPAKLEDSAVYLCASSQRTAANTGELFFGEGSRLTVL.

This clone showed up just once. J is TRBJ1-4 and V is TRBV14; 7 bases are a match to TRBD1. This CDR3 region has 22 residues. Germline CDR1 reads SGHDN; CDR2 reads FVKESK. With V trimmed by 0 bases and J by 0 bases, 19 bases remained unmatched. CDR3 coding DNA: TGTGCCAGCAGCCAAGATACCGCGACCGGACAGGAGAAAGGTACAACTAATGAAAAACTGTTTTTT. It yields the protein CASSQDTATGQEKGTTNEKLFF.

The V call is TRBV28, the J call TRBJ2-5, with 13 bases lining up with TRBD2. CDR3 length: 19 residues. The V segment lost 4 bases and the J segment 3 bases; nucleotides outside the gene matches: 14. Germline CDR1 reads MDHEN; CDR2 reads SYDVKM. The CDR3 region is CASSSLRTSGRKRKETQYF. Here the CDR3 DNA reads TGTGCCAGCAGTTCCCTCCGGACTAGCGGGAGAAAACGAAAAGAGACCCAGTACTTC.

This chain connects TRBV19 to TRBJ2-7; D gene unclear. This CDR3 is 15 amino acids long. The germline CDR1 and CDR2 sequences are LNHDA and SQIVND (reference sequence). Trimming removed 2 bases from V and 2 bases from J, with 13 bases in between. The chain's CDR3 is CASSIRPVDTYEQYF. In nucleotides, the CDR3 is TGTGCCAGTAGTATACGGCCCGTGGATACCTACGAGCAGTACTTC. Complete variable domain (other parts from reference TRBV19 and TRBJ2-7): DGGITQSPKYLFRKEGQNVTLSCEQNLNHDAMYWYRQDPGQGLRLIYYSQIVNDFQKGDIAEGYSVSREKKESFPLTVTSAQKNPTAFYLCASSIRPVDTYEQYFGPGTRLTVT.

This chain joins TRBV13 and TRBJ2-7; the match to TRBD1 covers 11 bases. CDR1 and CDR2 (germline): PRHDT, FYEKMQ (reference sequence). V gave up 5 bases and J gave up 6 bases; unmatched junction bases: 9. The CDR3 sequence is 15 residues long. The CDR3 sequence: CASSLAGTGGREQYF. DNA for the CDR3: TGTGCCAGCAGCCTAGCCGGGACAGGGGGGCGCGAGCAGTACTTC.

The chain carries TRBV27 and TRBJ1-4; D gene unclear. V lost 5 bases, J lost 4 bases, and 14 bases lay in between. Per germline, CDR1 MNHEY and CDR2 SMNVEV (reference sequence). The CDR3 has 15 residues. CDR3 sequence (DNA): TGTGCCAGCAGTCGCCATTGGGCCGATAATGAAAAACTGTTTTTT. This gives the protein CASSRHWADNEKLFF.

This clone was counted a single time. V usage is TRBV7-2 and J usage is TRBJ2-7; no definite D call. Per germline, CDR1 SGHTA and CDR2 FQGNSA. V was pared by 3 bases and J by 0 bases, with 9 bases between. The CDR3 spans 14 residues. The CDR3 DNA reads as TGTGCCAGCAGCTTCACCGTAGGCTCCTACGAGCAGTACTTC. This encodes CASSFTVGSYEQYF.

The chain combines TRBV19 with TRBJ1-1, with a tentative D call TRBD1 (6 bases). From germline, CDR1 is LNHDA and CDR2 SQIVND (reference sequence). The germline V and J ends were trimmed by 7 bases and 6 bases, with 18 bases remaining between them. CDR3 length: 14 amino acids. CDR3 protein: CASTWGASRSEAFF. The CDR3, as DNA: TGTGCCAGTACCTGGGGGGCCTCACGTTCTGAAGCTTTCTTT.

The gene calls are TRBV5-3 and TRBJ1-1; no definite D call. TRBV5-3 falls under the ORF class, with uncertain function. V was trimmed by 0 bases and J by 1 base, leaving 7 bases between them. This CDR3 is 14 amino acids long. The CDR3 DNA reads TGTGCCAGAAGCTTGGGATTACAGAACACTGAAGCTTTCTTT. Protein sequence: CARSLGLQNTEAFF.